The rows below give T cell receptor beta chains drawn from one sample of a study of shared clonotypes between healthy human individuals. Profiling relied on immunoSEQ multiplex PCR, and the TCRdb table lists in-frame clones only, not all of them. The sample comprises approximately 2,200,000 clones, 85% to 95% of which are singletons, and approximately 1.7% rests with the top ten. Source material: naive CD8+ T cells from PBMCs. These receptors all come from a young man in good health. Some clones in this sample may be carry-over from other donors' samples. CDR3s include the opening cysteine and the closing phenylalanine or tryptophan. D genes are given only for firm matches. Clone size appears in some rows only: once, few, many, or a class for an expanded clone.

V	size	D	J	CDR3	DNA
TRBV9	.	.	TRBJ1-1	CASSEVWGLNTEAFF	TGTGCCAGCTCAGAGGTTTGGGGACTGAACACTGAAGCTTTCTTT
TRBV9	.	.	TRBJ1-2	CASSDRDGRTHYGYTF	TGTGCCAGCAGCGACCGGGACGGCCGCACCCACTATGGCTACACCTTC
TRBV28	once	.	TRBJ2-4	CASSPRVPGVLKNIQYF	TGTGCCAGCAGTCCTCGGGTCCCGGGGGTACTAAAAAACATTCAGTACTTC
TRBV29-1	.	.	TRBJ2-3	CSVVRVASEPGDTQYF	TGCAGCGTTGTGAGGGTGGCTAGCGAGCCTGGAGATACGCAGTATTTT
TRBV28	.	.	TRBJ2-2	CASSIVWGRGSDGELFF	TGTGCCAGCAGTATCGTCTGGGGACGCGGGTCAGACGGGGAGCTGTTTTTT
TRBV30	.	TRBD1	TRBJ2-7	CAWRGRGRNEQYF	TGTGCCTGGAGGGGCAGGGGGCGGAACGAGCAGTACTTC
TRBV6-1	few	.	TRBJ1-5	CASSDNSNQPQHF	TGTGCCAGCAGTGACAATAGCAATCAGCCCCAGCATTTT
TRBV4-2	.	.	TRBJ2-3	CASSQPSVSSTDTQYF	TGTGCCAGCAGCCAACCTAGCGTATCTAGCACAGATACGCAGTATTTT
TRBV10-2	.	.	TRBJ2-6	CASSPAMTVIGANVLTF	TGCGCCAGCTCCCCAGCGATGACAGTTATTGGGGCCAACGTCCTGACTTTC
TRBV27	once	.	TRBJ1-1	CASLAGKKWDTEAFF	TGTGCCAGCCTGGCAGGGAAGAAGTGGGACACTGAAGCTTTCTTT
TRBV11-2	.	TRBD2	TRBJ2-2	CASSWGTTGFTGELFF	TGTGCCAGCAGCTGGGGGACTACGGGTTTCACCGGGGAGCTGTTTTTT
TRBV6-1	.	.	TRBJ2-7	CASSEPRQNPYEQYF	TGTGCCAGCAGTGAACCCAGACAGAACCCCTACGAGCAGTACTTC
TRBV6-1	.	.	TRBJ1-5	CASGDTRNQPQHF	TGTGCCAGCGGGGACACCCGCAATCAGCCCCAGCATTTT
TRBV11-1	.	.	TRBJ2-5	CASGQGMGRPRETQYF	TGTGCCAGCGGTCAGGGGATGGGACGACCCCGAGAGACCCAGTACTTC
TRBV10-3	.	.	TRBJ2-7	CAISTGIEQYF	TGTGCCATCAGTACAGGGATCGAGCAGTACTTC
TRBV7-9	.	.	TRBJ2-1	CASSPMGYSPRGNEQFF	TGTGCCAGCAGCCCCATGGGCTATTCCCCTCGTGGCAATGAGCAGTTCTTC
TRBV6-1	.	TRBD1	TRBJ1-4	CASSEARTGDEKLFF	TGTGCCAGCAGTGAAGCGCGGACAGGGGATGAAAAACTGTTTTTT
TRBV9	once	TRBD1	TRBJ2-3	CASSGRGTGAADTQYF	TGTGCCAGCAGCGGAAGGGGGACAGGGGCGGCGGATACGCAGTATTTT
TRBV6-1	.	.	TRBJ2-2	CASSYGANTGELFF	TGTGCCAGCAGTTATGGAGCGAACACCGGGGAGCTGTTTTTT
TRBV9	.	.	TRBJ2-7	CASSPQGWYEQYF	TGTGCCAGCAGCCCACAGGGATGGTACGAGCAGTACTTC
TRBV4-3	.	.	TRBJ2-2	CASSQGLRGTGGELFF	TGCGCCAGCAGCCAGGGTCTGAGGGGAACGGGCGGGGAGCTGTTTTTT
TRBV4-3	.	.	TRBJ2-7	CASSQGRSSHYEQYF	TGCGCCAGCAGCCAAGGCCGGAGCTCCCACTACGAGCAGTACTTC
TRBV29-1	.	.	TRBJ1-4	CSVDGGQGEKLFF	TGCAGCGTTGACGGGGGGCAGGGTGAAAAACTGTTTTTT
TRBV5-6	.	.	TRBJ1-2	CASSLGVVMIKRQHGYTF	TGTGCCAGCAGCTTGGGCGTCGTGATGATAAAACGGCAGCATGGCTACACCTTC
TRBV27	.	TRBD2	TRBJ2-1	CASGPSLAGRDEQFF	TGTGCCAGCGGACCATCACTAGCGGGTAGAGATGAGCAGTTCTTC
TRBV28	.	.	TRBJ2-3	CASSFVPGKTDTQYF	TGTGCCAGCAGTTTTGTGCCCGGGAAGACAGATACGCAGTATTTT
TRBV18	.	TRBD1	TRBJ2-7	CASSPRDRGLSYEQYF	TGTGCCAGCTCACCGAGGGACAGGGGCCTCTCCTACGAGCAGTACTTC
TRBV7-9	.	.	TRBJ2-1	CASSLSLLVSYNEQFF	TGTGCCAGCAGCTTATCACTACTAGTTAGTTACAATGAGCAGTTCTTC
TRBV13	.	.	TRBJ2-7	CASSSGGGTNYEQYF	TGTGCCAGCAGCTCTGGTGGGGGTACTAACTACGAGCAGTACTTC
TRBV19	.	.	TRBJ1-5	CASSIWGGGNQPQHF	TGTGCCAGTAGTATATGGGGCGGGGGCAATCAGCCCCAGCATTTT
TRBV5-8	.	.	TRBJ2-7	CASSHPGTPTYEQYF	TGTGCCAGCAGCCACCCCGGGACGCCTACCTACGAGCAGTACTTC
TRBV1	.	.	TRBJ2-1	CTSRSTSGAGATYNEQFF	TGCACCAGCAGATCGACTAGCGGGGCGGGGGCTACCTACAATGAGCAGTTCTTC
TRBV12-5	.	.	TRBJ1-2	CASGLGTGGGYGYTF	TGTGCTAGTGGTTTGGGTACCGGGGGCGGCTATGGCTACACCTTC
TRBV27	.	TRBD1	TRBJ2-1	CASSGNDRGNEQFF	TGTGCCAGCAGTGGAAACGACAGGGGCAATGAGCAGTTCTTC
TRBV7-2	.	.	TRBJ2-7	CASSLGALGTKPYEQYF	TGTGCCAGCAGCTTAGGGGCCCTCGGGACAAAGCCCTACGAGCAGTACTTC
TRBV7-9	.	.	TRBJ1-2	CASSSSLEGGYGYTF	TGTGCCAGCAGCTCAAGCCTGGAGGGCGGCTATGGCTACACCTTC